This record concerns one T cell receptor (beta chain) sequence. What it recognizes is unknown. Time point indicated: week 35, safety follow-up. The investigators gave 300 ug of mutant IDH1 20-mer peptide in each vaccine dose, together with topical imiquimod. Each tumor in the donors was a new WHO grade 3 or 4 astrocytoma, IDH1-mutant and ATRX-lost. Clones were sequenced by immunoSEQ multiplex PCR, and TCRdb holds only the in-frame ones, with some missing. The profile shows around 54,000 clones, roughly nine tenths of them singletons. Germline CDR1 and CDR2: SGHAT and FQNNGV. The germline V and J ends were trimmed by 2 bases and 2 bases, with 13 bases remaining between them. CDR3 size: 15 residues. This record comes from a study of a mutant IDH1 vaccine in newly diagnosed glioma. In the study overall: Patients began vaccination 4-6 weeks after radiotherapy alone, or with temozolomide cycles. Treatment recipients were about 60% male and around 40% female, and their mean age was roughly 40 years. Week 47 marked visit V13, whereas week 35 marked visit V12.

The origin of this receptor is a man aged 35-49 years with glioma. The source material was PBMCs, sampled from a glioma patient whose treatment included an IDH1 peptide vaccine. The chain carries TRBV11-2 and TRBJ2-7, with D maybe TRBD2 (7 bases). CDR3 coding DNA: TGTGCCAGCAGCTTACGGGGGGCCGCCACCTACGAGCAGTACTTC. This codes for CASSLRGAATYEQYF. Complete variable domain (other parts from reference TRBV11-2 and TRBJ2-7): EAGVAQSPRYKIIEKRQSVAFWCNPISGHATLYWYQQILGQGPKLLIQFQNNGVVDDSQLPKDRFSAERLKGVDSTLKIQPAKLEDSAVYLCASSLRGAATYEQYFGPGTRLTVT.